Listed below are T cell receptor beta chains from one sample, sequenced in a study of the immune and genomic landscape of osteosarcoma. Profiled with immunoSEQ multiplex PCR; TCRdb holds only in-frame clones, not every one. Here the sample spans roughly 810 clones, approximately 67% being singletons. The material sequenced was primary tumor tissue from the humerus. The receptors derive from a woman between 65 and 79 years old with osteosarcoma. Each CDR3 is given with its conserved first and last residue. D genes are given only for firm matches. Clone size is stated in some rows and not others, as once, few, many or a class when expanded.

V gene	D gene	J gene	clone size	CDR3 DNA	CDR3 protein
TRBV10-2	TRBD1	TRBJ2-1	.	TGCGCCAGCCTTAGGGACAGGATCTACAATGAGCAGTTCTTC	CASLRDRIYNEQFF
TRBV14	.	TRBJ2-3	.	TGTGCCAGCAGGTCTAGGGTCGCAGATACGCAGTATTTT	CASRSRVADTQYF
TRBV28	.	TRBJ2-3	.	TGTGCCAGCAGTTTCCCGGCCCAGGGTACGCAGTATTTT	CASSFPAQGTQYF
TRBV5-5	.	TRBJ2-7	.	TGTGCCAGCAGCTTGGGCAGATCCTACGAGCAGTACTTC	CASSLGRSYEQYF
TRBV27	.	TRBJ2-3	once	TGTGCCAGCAGTCCAAGACAGACGAGAGATACGCAGTATTTT	CASSPRQTRDTQYF
TRBV4-1	TRBD2	TRBJ2-7	.	TGCGCCAGCAGCCAAGGGGTGATCGCGGGGGGTAACTACGAGCAGTACTTC	CASSQGVIAGGNYEQYF
TRBV4-2	TRBD1	TRBJ2-5	.	TGTGCCAGCAGCTCCCCACAGGGGTCCCAAGAGACCCAGTACTTC	CASSSPQGSQETQYF
TRBV30	.	TRBJ1-2	few	TGTGCCTGTAAGCAGGGTAAGGGCTATGGCTACACCTTC	CACKQGKGYGYTF
TRBV7-9	.	TRBJ2-1	few	TGTGCCAGCAGCACGTGGGCCTCTCCGTACAATGAGCAGTTCTTC	CASSTWASPYNEQFF
TRBV5-4	TRBD1	TRBJ2-2	.	TGTGCCAGCAGCTTGGGACAGGGGGCCGGGAACACCGGGGAGCTGTTTTTT	CASSLGQGAGNTGELFF
TRBV6-5	.	TRBJ1-6	large	TGTGCCAGCAGTTACTCGACGATGAATTCACCCCTCCACTTT	CASSYSTMNSPLHF
TRBV6-1	TRBD1	TRBJ1-2	hyperexpanded	TGTGCCAGCGGGGACAGCAGCTATGGCTACACCTTC	CASGDSSYGYTF
TRBV6-5	TRBD1	TRBJ2-7	.	TGTGCCAGCAGCGCCGGGACAGGCTACGAGCAGTACTTC	CASSAGTGYEQYF
TRBV4-1	.	TRBJ2-7	.	TGCGCCAGCAGCCAAGATGTGGCCAGGGGGGTTGGGGAGCAGTACTTC	CASSQDVARGVGEQYF